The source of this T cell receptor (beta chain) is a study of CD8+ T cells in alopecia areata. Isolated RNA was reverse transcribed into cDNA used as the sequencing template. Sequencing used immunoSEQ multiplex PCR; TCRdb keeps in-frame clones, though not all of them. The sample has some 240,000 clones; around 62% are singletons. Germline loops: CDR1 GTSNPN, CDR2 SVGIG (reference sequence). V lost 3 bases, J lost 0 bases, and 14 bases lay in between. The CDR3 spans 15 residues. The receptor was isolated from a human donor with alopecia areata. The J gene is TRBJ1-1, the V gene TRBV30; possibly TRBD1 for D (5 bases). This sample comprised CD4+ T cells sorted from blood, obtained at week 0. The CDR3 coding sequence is TGTGCCTGGAGATCAAGGGGAACTCTGAACACTGAAGCTTTCTTT. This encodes CAWRSRGTLNTEAFF.